This T cell receptor beta chain was captured by sequencing in a study of blood T cell repertoires in COVID-19 (dated by TCRdb to 2018 to 2020). For the study in its entirety: Samples from collaborators originated in the United States, Italy and Spain and spanned both the acute and convalescent phases of COVID-19. The material from the prospective study consisted of cDNA or gDNA derived from T cells, B-cell-depleted T cells, or PBMCs. Deeply sampled blood TCRbeta repertoires from subjects exposed to, actively infected with, or recovered from COVID-19 were included in the dataset. A freely available public database, intended as a resource for researchers studying the immune response to SARS-CoV-2, is where the repertoires were released. The samples were drawn from the first 160 participants of the ongoing ImmuneRACE study and from 1,254 subjects provided by 6 global collaborators. Sample metadata almost always included a de-identified subject ID, COVID-19 status, age in years and sex. HLA class I and class II types, where available, came from metadata supplied by the sample provider rather than from assay-based typing. The study at large found these results: The amount of clinical and demographic metadata varied by source and participant and was provided uncurated.

Comment on this clone: The antigen it binds to is not known. Within one base of it there is no much larger clone, and no base qualities were kept. Other DNA sequences in this sample translate to the same CDR3.

TCRbeta CDR3 regions were amplified from genomic DNA using the immunoSEQ Assay, a bias-controlled multiplex PCR. The authors' analysis ran thus. Within the assay, amplification of reference gene primers was used to estimate how many nucleated cells each sample contained. Sequence reads were collapsed and filtered to measure the absolute abundance of every unique TCRbeta CDR3 rearrangement. Productive Simpson clonality was computed per sample as the square root of Simpson's diversity index over productive rearrangements. Held by TCRdb, this immuneACCESS table contains in-frame sequences only and omits some clones. Under half of the omission traces to an unresolved V gene where checked; the cause of the rest is unknown. V and J calls and clone size are copied from that table; D and trimming were computed from the DNA. This sample holds roughly 300,000 clones; around 92% were observed only once. The leading ten clones occupy 6.4% of the sample.

Another Seattle source contributed samples from volunteer blood donors who had recovered from COVID-19. Collaborating institutions collected whole blood in K2EDTA tubes following their own protocols. For TCRbeta analysis, collaborators shipped samples as frozen whole blood, isolated PBMCs, or DNA extracted from either of those sample types. Sample: peripheral blood. The TCR sequence derives from a man between 18 and 29 years old who had recovered from COVID-19.

CDR3 region: CASSLSRTEAFF. The DNA sequence is TGTGCCAGCAGTTTATCTCGGACTGAAGCTTTCTTT. The V and J segments used are TRBV12-3 or TRBV12-4 and TRBJ1-1; the D segment cannot be called with confidence. V is cut by 2 bases and J by 5 bases, and the space between the germline ends is 6 bases. Taken from cysteine to phenylalanine, the CDR3 has 12 residues. Of all the DNA, just the CDR3 is kept, 36 bases in frame from base 1.